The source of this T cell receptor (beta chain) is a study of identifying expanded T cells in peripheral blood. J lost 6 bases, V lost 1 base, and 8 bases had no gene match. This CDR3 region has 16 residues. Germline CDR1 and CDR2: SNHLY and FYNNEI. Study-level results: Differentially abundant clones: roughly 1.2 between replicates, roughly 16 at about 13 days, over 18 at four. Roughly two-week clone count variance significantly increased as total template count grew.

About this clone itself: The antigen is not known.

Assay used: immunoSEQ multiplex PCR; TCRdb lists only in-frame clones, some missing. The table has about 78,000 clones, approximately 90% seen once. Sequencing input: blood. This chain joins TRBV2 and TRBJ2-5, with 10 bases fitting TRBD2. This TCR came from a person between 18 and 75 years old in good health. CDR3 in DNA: TGTGCCAGCAGTGAAGAGTACAGCGGGGGGGGCCAGACCCAGTACTTC. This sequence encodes CASSEEYSGGGQTQYF.